The sequence of this TCR beta chain was determined in a study of post-analysis software for immune sequencing data. With regard to this clonotype: Its antigen is currently unknown. Just one base apart from a much larger clone, this may be a read error.

Libraries were made from TCR beta cDNA, and they carried unique molecular identifiers. About 460,000 cDNA molecules were obtained from about 0.98 to 11 million T cells. One entry per CDR3 protein results from TCRdb running MiXCR on the PCR reads. The sample includes about 200,000 distinct CDR3 sequences, approximately 29% of them seen just once. Broader study findings: Roughly five TRBV segments were significantly more frequent in patients than in controls. TRBV5-6, TRBV5-1 and TRBV20-1 were among these segments.

Between the trimmed V and J ends, which lost 6 bases and 2 bases, there was a span of 24 bases. Germline-derived CDR1 and CDR2 are DFQATT and SNEGSKA (reference sequence). The length of the CDR3 is 17 residues. This chain uses TRBV20-1 with TRBJ2-3; D gene uncertain. Sample: blood. This receptor was identified in a girl aged 2 to 17 with multiple sclerosis. The CDR3 sequence: CSAHGRALGFPTDTQYF. CDR3 DNA sequence: TGCAGTGCCCATGGACGCGCCCTGGGTTTCCCCACAGATACGCAGTATTTT.